The clone carrying this T cell receptor (beta chain) was seen ten or more times. The time point is: sample taken at primary tumor resection. The input material, whole RNA from tumor, nontumor lung or frozen PBMC, was sequenced unsorted. The donors were some 70 patients with non-small cell lung cancer that was early-stage and untreated. These data originate in a study of spatial heterogeneity in lung cancer. Study background: On average, each unique TCR and UMI combination appeared more than ten times in raw reads.

Every TCR cDNA molecule bore a unique molecular identifier. Using its own MiXCR run on the 5' RACE reads, TCRdb lists one record per CDR3 protein. The repertoire holds roughly 39,000 distinct CDR3 sequences, with under 6.5% as singletons. V was shortened by 0 bases and J by 7 bases, with 9 bases between the two germline ends. CDR1 and CDR2 from the germline V gene are MNHEY and SMNVEV (reference sequence). The CDR3 runs to 13 residues. This chain uses TRBV27 with TRBJ1-1; D is unclear. The TCR sequence derives from a male donor with early-stage non-small cell lung cancer. This specimen consisted of PBMCs, obtained at surgery. The CDR3 DNA sequence: TGTGCCAGCAGTTTATCGAGGCCCCATGAAGCTTTCTTT. Translating it yields CASSLSRPHEAFF.